This T cell receptor beta chain was sequenced in a study of shared clonotypes between healthy human individuals. Study summary: Aged 18 to 49, the donors were a couple of women and a few men. Regarding the study as a whole: Blood alone was sampled, and tissue repertoires likely differ.

Assay used: immunoSEQ multiplex PCR; TCRdb lists only in-frame clones, some missing. This table has roughly 1,600,000 clones, approximately 98.5% appearing once. This CDR3 has 14 residues. Germline CDR1 is SGHDN and CDR2 is FVKESK. Trimming removed 1 base at V and 9 bases at J, with 13 bases between. With regard to this clone: Its antigen is currently unknown.

This clonotype originated in a man aged 30 to 45 in good health. Input material: naive CD4+ T cells sorted from blood. Subset described: CD45RA+ positively selected. The chain employs TRBV14 and TRBJ2-1; D is undetermined. CDR3 loop: CASSQATVWGEQFF. The CDR3 DNA follows: TGTGCCAGCAGCCAAGCGACCGTCTGGGGTGAGCAGTTCTTC. The full variable domain, its missing parts supplied by reference TRBV14 and TRBJ2-1, is EAGVTQFPSHSVIEKGQTVTLRCDPISGHDNLYWYRRVMGKEIKFLLHFVKESKQDESGMPNNRFLAERTGGTYSTLKVQPAELEDSGVYFCASSQATVWGEQFFGPGTRLTVL.